The 26 T cell receptor beta chains in this list originate from one sample, sequenced in a study of cytomegalovirus exposure and HLA in healthy donors. PCR was performed using 60 Vbeta and 13 Jbeta primers. Measured with immunoSEQ multiplex PCR; TCRdb has only the in-frame clones, and not every one. The table lists around 130,000 clones, 65% to 80% of them singletons. The sequencing sample was made of PBMCs. The receptors stem from a woman in her thirties or forties in good health and CMV-seronegative.

The gene calls are TRBV30 and TRBJ1-1; D is ambiguous. V dropped 4 bases and J dropped 5 bases, with 14 bases sitting between them. Germline CDR1 GTSNPN, CDR2 SVGIG (reference sequence). This CDR3 contains 13 residues. The CDR3 is CAWTREGWTEAFF. The CDR3 coding sequence is TGTGCCTGGACAAGGGAGGGTTGGACTGAAGCTTTCTTT. Drawing the rest from reference TRBV30 and TRBJ1-1, the complete variable domain is SQTIHQWPATLVQPVGSPLSLECTVEGTSNPNLYWYRQAAGRGLQLLFYSVGIGQISSEVPQNLSASRPQDRQFILSSKKLLLSDSGFYLCAWTREGWTEAFFGQGTRLTVV.

There are a few counts of this clone. The chain links TRBV6-1 to TRBJ1-1, with D hard to call. Germline V lookup: CDR1 MNHNS, CDR2 SASEGT. The CDR3 extends over 11 amino acids. Trimming took 5 bases from V and 11 from J, leaving 12 bases between them. CDR3 sequence (DNA): TGTGCCAGCAGTTCGAGGGTCGACGCTTTCTTT. Translating it yields CASSSRVDAFF.

This sequence joins TRBV6-5 and TRBJ2-5, with a possible D match to TRBD1 (5 bases). Germline lookup yields CDR1 MNHEY and CDR2 SVGAGI. V lost 6 bases and J 3 bases, leaving 8 bases between the germline ends. The CDR3 runs 12 residues. CDR3 region: CASRTGKETQYF. CDR3 DNA sequence: TGTGCCAGCAGAACAGGAAAAGAGACCCAGTACTTC.

The gene calls are TRBV27 and TRBJ2-3; D unclear. The ends were cut back, 4 bases at V and 2 bases at J, with 4 bases in the middle. Germline V gene data show CDR1 as MNHEY and CDR2 as SMNVEV (reference sequence). CDR3 length: 12 amino acids. The CDR3 region is CASSSFTDTQYF. For the CDR3, the DNA is TGTGCCAGCAGTTCCTTCACAGATACGCAGTATTTT.

The chain joins TRBV6-6 to TRBJ1-4, with TRBD1 matching 8 bases. The V and J ends lost 1 base and 8 bases, in that order; junction bases with no gene match: 0. Germline CDR1 and CDR2: MNHNY and SVGAGI (reference sequence). The CDR3 runs to 13 residues. The chain's CDR3 is CASSYWTGEKLFF. CDR3 bases: TGTGCCAGCAGTTACTGGACAGGGGAAAAACTGTTTTTT.

A few counts support this clone. The chain combines TRBV13 with TRBJ2-1, with D unresolved. The CDR3 totals 12 residues. Germline V gives CDR1 PRHDT, CDR2 FYEKMQ (reference sequence). V gave up 0 bases and J gave up 6 bases, with 3 bases separating them. CDR3 in DNA: TGTGCCAGCAGCTTAGGCCTCAATGAGCAGTTCTTC. Amino acids: CASSLGLNEQFF.

This clone was recorded a few times. V and J are TRBV28 and TRBJ2-6; no reliable D call. The V and J ends lost 6 bases and 0 bases respectively, with 15 bases between them. CDR1 and CDR2 (germline): MDHEN, SYDVKM. The CDR3 consists of 17 residues. CDR3 in amino acids: CASSPSGPSSGANVLTF. The CDR3 DNA reads TGTGCCAGCAGCCCTTCCGGTCCGAGCTCTGGGGCCAACGTCCTGACTTTC.

The chain joins TRBV10-1 to TRBJ2-2; D gene unclear. This CDR3 spans 13 amino acids. V was shortened by 3 bases and J by 0 bases, with 2 bases between the two germline ends. Germline CDR1 reads WNHNN; CDR2 reads SYGVQD (reference sequence). CDR3 DNA: TGCGCCAGCAGTGACGCGAACACCGGGGAGCTGTTTTTT. This gives the protein CASSDANTGELFF.

V gene TRBV28 combines with J gene TRBJ1-2; D gene uncertain. The CDR3 has 11 amino acids. Deletions cut 3 bases from V and 6 bases from J, with 5 bases between. The germline CDR1 and CDR2 sequences are MDHEN and SYDVKM. The CDR3 coding sequence is TGTGCCAGCAGTTTTCAGGATGGCTACACCTTC. Encoded protein: CASSFQDGYTF.

This chain connects TRBV27 to TRBJ2-3, with D possibly being TRBD2 (5 bases). The CDR3 loop spans 15 amino acids. Germline V gene lookup returns CDR1 MNHEY and CDR2 SMNVEV (reference sequence). The V and J ends lost 3 bases and 2 bases respectively, with 12 bases between them. CDR3 loop: CASSFSSQTTDTQYF. Here the CDR3 DNA reads TGTGCCAGCAGTTTCTCTAGCCAAACCACAGATACGCAGTATTTT.

This clone was observed a handful of times. The V call is TRBV5-7, the J call TRBJ2-3; TRBD1 matches 7 bases. TRBV5-7 has ORF status, its function being uncertain. With V trimmed by 4 bases and J by 4 bases, 12 bases remained unmatched. The CDR3 covers 16 residues. The CDR3 bases are TGTGCCAGCAGCCTACCGGACAGGCGGTGGGCAGATACGCAGTATTTT. Encoded protein: CASSLPDRRWADTQYF.

The chain uses TRBV9 and TRBJ1-5, with a weak D call TRBD1 (6 bases). Trimming cost V 4 bases and J 1 base, with 12 bases left between them. Germline CDR1 reads SGDLS; CDR2 reads YYNGEE. The length of the CDR3 is 15 residues. The CDR3 protein is CASSQTGESNQPQHF. DNA of the CDR3: TGTGCCAGCAGCCAGACAGGAGAGAGCAATCAGCCCCAGCATTTT.

The gene calls are TRBV5-1 and TRBJ1-5; TRBD1 agrees at 10 bases. Germline V gives CDR1 SGHRS, CDR2 YFSETQ. The CDR3 contains 14 residues. J lost 5 bases, V lost 3 bases, and 2 bases had no gene match. The CDR3 DNA follows: TGCGCCAGCAGCTGGGGGACAGGGGATCAGCCCCAGCATTTT. It codes for CASSWGTGDQPQHF.

The chain recombines TRBV6-5 with TRBJ1-3; 7 nucleotides align to TRBD1. V was clipped by 6 bases and J by 10 bases; unmatched bases: 6. Germline V gene data show CDR1 as MNHEY and CDR2 as SVGAGI. CDR3 length: 12 amino acids. The CDR3, as DNA: TGTGCCAGCAGAGGGGGCGAATCGACCATATATTTT. Its protein is CASRGGESTIYF.

The chain is built from TRBV15 and TRBJ1-3; TRBD1 matches 8 bases. With V trimmed by 1 base and J by 0 bases, 2 bases remained unmatched. The germline V gene has CDR1 LNHNV and CDR2 YYDKDF (reference sequence). The CDR3 is 16 residues long. CDR3 amino acids: CATSRGGQVSGNTIYF. CDR3 DNA: TGTGCCACCAGCAGAGGGGGACAGGTCTCTGGAAACACCATATATTTT.

This clone was counted between two and nine times. Within the sample, other DNA sequences also encode this same CDR3. The chain joins TRBV6-6 to TRBJ2-7, with D unresolved. The CDR3 extends over 12 amino acids. Trimming stripped 8 bases from V and 2 bases from J, with 10 bases between. Germline V gene data show CDR1 as MNHNY and CDR2 as SVGAGI (reference sequence). The CDR3 coding sequence is TGTGCCAGCCGGTTCACGGCCTACGAGCAGTACTTC. Translation gives CASRFTAYEQYF.

V gene TRBV27 combines with J gene TRBJ1-1, with D uncertain. The CDR3 has 14 amino acids. Germline V gives CDR1 MNHEY, CDR2 SMNVEV (reference sequence). V lost 5 bases, J lost 4 bases, and 14 bases lay in between. CDR3 loop: CASSPQVPGTEAFF. The CDR3 nucleotides read TGTGCCAGCAGTCCCCAGGTTCCTGGCACTGAAGCTTTCTTT.

This clone has just a few counts. The sample has other DNA sequences that encode this CDR3 too. The chain has TRBV13 and TRBJ2-1, with 11 bases identical to TRBD2. Germline V gene sequence: CDR1 PRHDT, CDR2 FYEKMQ (reference sequence). J gave up 7 bases and V 5 bases, and 7 bases lay outside the gene matches. This CDR3 has 15 amino acids. The CDR3 spells CASSPPSGGYNEQFF. CDR3 bases: TGTGCCAGCAGCCCCCCTAGCGGGGGGTATAATGAGCAGTTCTTC.

This clone has just a few counts. V gene TRBV2 combines with J gene TRBJ2-3; 16 nucleotides match TRBD2. CDR3 length: 16 amino acids. The trim removed 4 bases at V and 6 bases at J, leaving 4 bases unmatched. In germline, CDR1 is SNHLY, CDR2 FYNNEI. CDR3 region: CASSGPGLAGGDTQYF. The CDR3 DNA follows: TGTGCCAGCAGTGGCCCGGGACTAGCGGGGGGGGATACGCAGTATTTT.

The chain's CDR3 is CSASKREQYF. DNA of the CDR3: TGCAGTGCTTCGAAACGGGAGCAGTACTTC. This sequence joins TRBV20-1 and TRBJ2-7; D remains unclear. V shed 5 bases and J shed 7 bases, with 9 bases lying between them. The CDR3 totals 10 residues. Germline V gene data show CDR1 as DFQATT and CDR2 as SNEGSKA (reference sequence).

Comment on this clone: Sequence at one end of the junction differs from germline and may be a read error. This chain links TRBV5-1 with TRBJ2-6; possible D gene TRBD1, 5 bases. The CDR3 sequence is 17 residues long. Germline V gene sequence: CDR1 SGHRS, CDR2 YFSETQ. This CDR3 reads CASSLEALPSGANGLTF. The CDR3 nucleotides read TGCGCCAGCAGCTTGGAGGCGCTCCCCTCTGGGGCCAACGGCCTGACTTTC.

This rearrangement joins TRBV28 to TRBJ2-7; no clear D. The CDR3 extends over 12 amino acids. The V gene lost 8 bases and the J gene lost 0 bases, with 8 bases spanning the gap. Germline assignment: CDR1 MDHEN and CDR2 SYDVKM. DNA for the CDR3: TGTGCCAGCGGAGAGGCCTCCTACGAGCAGTACTTC. Protein product: CASGEASYEQYF.

The rearrangement uses TRBV18 and TRBJ1-1; D is undetermined. CDR3 length: 14 residues. The germline V gene has CDR1 KGHSH and CDR2 LQKENI. V lost 2 bases, J lost 0 bases, and 7 bases lay in between. The CDR3 sequence is CASSPTEMNTEAFF. The CDR3 DNA is TGTGCCAGCTCACCAACAGAGATGAACACTGAAGCTTTCTTT.

The chain joins TRBV19 to TRBJ2-5; D gene uncertain. The CDR3 consists of 12 residues. The germline CDR1 and CDR2 sequences are LNHDA and SQIVND (reference sequence). V lost 7 bases to trimming and J lost 7 bases, with 13 bases between them. CDR3 sequence: CASKSAGVTQYF. CDR3 sequence (DNA): TGTGCCAGTAAGTCGGCAGGCGTGACCCAGTACTTC.

The chain uses TRBV27 and TRBJ2-1; 7 bases line up with TRBD1. CDR3 length: 14 amino acids. J lost 6 bases, V lost 5 bases, and 7 bases had no gene match. Germline V gene data show CDR1 as MNHEY and CDR2 as SMNVEV (reference sequence). The CDR3 DNA reads TGTGCCAGCAGTATAAACAGGGGCCCCAATGAGCAGTTCTTC. Its translation: CASSINRGPNEQFF.

This clone was detected a few times. The chain couples TRBV9 to TRBJ1-1; D is unresolved. The CDR3 has 14 amino acids. Trimming pared 4 bases from V and 4 bases from J, leaving 14 bases between. The germline CDR1 and CDR2 sequences are SGDLS and YYNGEE. CDR3: CASSTTDWGTEAFF. CDR3 sequence (DNA): TGTGCCAGCAGCACGACGGACTGGGGCACTGAAGCTTTCTTT. Full variable domain (missing parts from reference TRBV9 and TRBJ1-1): DSGVTQTPKHLITATGQRVTLRCSPRSGDLSVYWYQQSLDQGLQFLIQYYNGEERAKGNILERFSAQQFPDLHSELNLSSLELGDSALYFCASSTTDWGTEAFFGQGTRLTVV.